Shown below are 5 T cell receptor beta chains from a single sample sequenced in a study of cytomegalovirus exposure and HLA in healthy donors listed by TCRdb under 2017. Libraries were prepared through the immunoSEQ multiplex PCR assay. For the multiplex PCR, a mixture combining 60 forward primers for TCR Vbeta segments and 13 reverse primers for TCR Jbeta segments was used. TCRdb obtained this table from immuneACCESS and retained in-frame rearrangements with V and J assigned. These tables miss some clones; where compared with another copy, unresolved V genes account for less than half of the shortfall, and the remainder is unexplained. Present in this sample are about 140,000 clones, approximately 82% of which were seen just once. The ten most abundant clones make up 1.9% of the sample. The sample comprised PBMCs. Receptors originate from a woman aged 40 to 49 in good health and CMV-seronegative.

The V call is TRBV28, the J call TRBJ2-7, with 7 bases lining up with TRBD2. Germline lookup yields CDR1 MDHEN and CDR2 SYDVKM. This CDR3 is built from 14 residues. The trim removed 5 bases at V and 2 bases at J, leaving 6 bases unmatched. The CDR3: CASSRAGLTYEQYF. In DNA, the CDR3 is TGTGCCAGCAGTCGAGCGGGACTAACCTACGAGCAGTACTTC.

This clone was detected once. This chain links TRBV7-3 with TRBJ2-3, with a weak D call TRBD2 (5 bases). V lost 0 bases and J 2 bases, leaving 15 bases between the germline ends. CDR3 length: 17 amino acids. Germline-derived CDR1 and CDR2 are SGHTA and FQGTGA. The CDR3 sequence: CASSLTLTSGNTDTQYF. The CDR3 DNA follows: TGTGCCAGCAGCTTAACGTTAACGTCGGGAAACACAGATACGCAGTATTTT. Combining the CDR3 with reference TRBV7-3 and TRBJ2-3 gives the whole variable domain GAGVSQTPSNKVTEKGKYVELRCDPISGHTALYWYRQSLGQGPEFLIYFQGTGAADDSGLPNDRFFAVRPEGSVSTLKIQRTERGDSAVYLCASSLTLTSGNTDTQYFGPGTRLTVL.

This clone was seen a handful of times. The chain has TRBV10-3 and TRBJ1-4; 8 bases align to TRBD1. CDR3 length: 15 amino acids. Losses at the gene ends were 5 bases for V and 10 bases for J; bases not matched to a gene: 12. CDR1 is ENHRY and CDR2 is SYGVKD in the germline V gene. The CDR3 nucleotides are TGTGCCATCAGTAATCAACAGGGGGAGCCAGGAAAACTGTTTTTT. This encodes CAISNQQGEPGKLFF.

The chain is built from TRBV29-1 and TRBJ1-1; 7 bases align to TRBD1. This CDR3 region has 13 residues. Looked up from germline, CDR1 is SQVTM and CDR2 is ANQGSEA. The junction had 10 bases not matched to a gene; V was cut back by 7 bases and J by 5 bases. The CDR3 DNA follows: TGCAGCGCAAACGCAGGGGGTAGGACTGAAGCTTTCTTT. Its translation: CSANAGGRTEAFF.

The chain has TRBV6-6 and TRBJ1-2, with D unclear. The CDR3 covers 14 residues. V was trimmed by 2 bases and J by 6 bases, leaving 13 bases between them. Per germline, CDR1 MNHNY and CDR2 SVGAGI (reference sequence). The CDR3, as DNA: TGTGCCAGCAGTTACAACGGGGTTGGGGATGGCTACACCTTC. Its protein product is CASSYNGVGDGYTF.